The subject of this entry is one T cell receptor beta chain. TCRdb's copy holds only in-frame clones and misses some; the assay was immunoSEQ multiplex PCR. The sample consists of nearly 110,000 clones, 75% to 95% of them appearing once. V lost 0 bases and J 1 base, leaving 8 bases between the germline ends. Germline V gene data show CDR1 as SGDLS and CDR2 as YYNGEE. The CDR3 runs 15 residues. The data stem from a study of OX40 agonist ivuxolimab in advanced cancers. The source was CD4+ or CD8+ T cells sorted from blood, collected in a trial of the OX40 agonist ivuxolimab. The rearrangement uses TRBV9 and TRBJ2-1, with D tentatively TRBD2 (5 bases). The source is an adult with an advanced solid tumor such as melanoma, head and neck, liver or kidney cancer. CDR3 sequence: CASSVGGLSYNEQFF. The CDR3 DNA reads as TGTGCCAGCAGCGTAGGAGGGCTTTCCTACAATGAGCAGTTCTTC.